This is a list of T cell receptor beta chains from one sample in a study of T cells expressing NK-cell markers. Following a re-call of the 5' RACE reads, TCRdb has one entry per CDR3 protein and lacks DNA. The ten top clones account for roughly 4.2%, within a sample of hundreds of thousands of distinct CDR3 sequences. Sequences were obtained from blood T cells: a sorted CD56 or NKG2C T cell subset, CD4+ or CD8+ T cells, or bulk PBMC T cells (not recorded which). These receptors were obtained from a woman between 18 and 70 years old in good health. Each CDR3 is given with its conserved first and last residue.

CASSHNGVYEQYF	TRBV3-1	13	TRBJ2-7
CASRQGGPRETQYF	TRBV12-3/TRBV12-4	14	TRBJ2-5
CASSKGGPGTDTQYF	TRBV6-1	15	TRBJ2-3
CASSLVWTSGSETQYF	TRBV5-1	16	TRBJ2-5
CASSQGYEQYF	TRBV3-1	11	TRBJ2-7
CASSPTGGQPQHF	TRBV6-1	13	TRBJ1-5
CASTPGAEAFF	TRBV7-9	11	TRBJ1-1
CASSWSRAGETEFF	TRBV7-9	14	TRBJ2-1
CSASRPYIQYF	TRBV20-1	11	TRBJ2-4
CSAPSGTGGTQYF	TRBV20-1	13	TRBJ2-3
CASSFGGQNSPLHF	TRBV13	14	TRBJ1-6
CASSLTFSAAGENNEQFF	TRBV5-1	18	TRBJ2-1
CASSLSANYGYTF	TRBV4-1	13	TRBJ1-2
CSAGATGSSYNEQFF	TRBV20-1	15	TRBJ2-1
CASSLGWGTDTQYF	TRBV5-5	14	TRBJ2-3
CASSFSGDGYTF	TRBV5-1	12	TRBJ1-2
CSVALSPNEKLFF	TRBV29-1	13	TRBJ1-4
CASSQTDSPIYGYTF	TRBV4-3	15	TRBJ1-2
CASSPRLALPSGANVLTF	TRBV9	18	TRBJ2-6
CASSSGQTEETQYF	TRBV5-1	14	TRBJ2-5
CSVGTGGEGYTF	TRBV29-1	12	TRBJ1-2
CASSFRQVAADTQYF	TRBV12-3/TRBV12-4	15	TRBJ2-3
CASSQWTGSTDTQYF	TRBV14	15	TRBJ2-3
CASSYRAGEAFF	TRBV27	12	TRBJ1-1
CASSLRDRYEQYF	TRBV7-3	13	TRBJ2-7
CASSLSKSPQHF	TRBV12-3/TRBV12-4	12	TRBJ1-5
CSAREWADTQYF	TRBV20-1	12	TRBJ2-3
CTSRVLGEQFF	TRBV28	11	TRBJ2-1
CASSSEGGLSTDTQYF	TRBV5-5	16	TRBJ2-3
CATSPEGGETQYF	TRBV15	13	TRBJ2-5
CSAPLDYAGGYHTQYF	TRBV20-1	16	TRBJ2-3
CASSPKGRETQYF	TRBV18	13	TRBJ2-5
CASSFVGTGANTGELFF	TRBV11-3	17	TRBJ2-2
CASSSSGTGYTDTQYF	TRBV7-9	16	TRBJ2-3
CASSLQGLGYEQYF	TRBV7-2	14	TRBJ2-7
CSAWTDFRYGYTF	TRBV20-1	13	TRBJ1-2
CASSQGTSGHTGELFF	TRBV3-1	16	TRBJ2-2
CSVEVSRQKNTEAFF	TRBV29-1	15	TRBJ1-1
CASSGTGVPRGKLFF	TRBV5-1	15	TRBJ1-4
CASSASRAPGLAVPIGYNEQFF	TRBV6-4	22	TRBJ2-1
CSATEGGPSSYNEQFF	TRBV20-1	16	TRBJ2-1
CASSKDIGQYTEAFF	TRBV12-3/TRBV12-4	15	TRBJ1-1
CSASLGTYTDTQYF	TRBV20-1	14	TRBJ2-3
CASRYPGLGRGEQYF	TRBV28	15	TRBJ2-7
CASSTARTDTQYF	TRBV5-4	13	TRBJ2-3
CAWSTRQGSYGYTF	TRBV30	14	TRBJ1-2
CASSPSGPYSWHEQFF	TRBV7-2	16	TRBJ2-1
CASSLEPGQGTFKQFF	TRBV5-1	16	TRBJ2-1
CASREAGLAGELFF	TRBV6-2/TRBV6-3	14	TRBJ2-2
CSARVRGETYEQYF	TRBV20-1	14	TRBJ2-7
CASSLRDGMNTEAFF	TRBV7-9	15	TRBJ1-1
CASSAAGTINTGELFF	TRBV9	16	TRBJ2-2
CASSRGGNYGYTF	TRBV18	13	TRBJ1-2
CSVARDSYGYTF	TRBV29-1	12	TRBJ1-2
CSARAGREGKETQYF	TRBV20-1	15	TRBJ2-5
CASSQMTGTSTDTQYF	TRBV4-3	16	TRBJ2-3
CATSDSGPDWNQPQHF	TRBV24-1	16	TRBJ1-5